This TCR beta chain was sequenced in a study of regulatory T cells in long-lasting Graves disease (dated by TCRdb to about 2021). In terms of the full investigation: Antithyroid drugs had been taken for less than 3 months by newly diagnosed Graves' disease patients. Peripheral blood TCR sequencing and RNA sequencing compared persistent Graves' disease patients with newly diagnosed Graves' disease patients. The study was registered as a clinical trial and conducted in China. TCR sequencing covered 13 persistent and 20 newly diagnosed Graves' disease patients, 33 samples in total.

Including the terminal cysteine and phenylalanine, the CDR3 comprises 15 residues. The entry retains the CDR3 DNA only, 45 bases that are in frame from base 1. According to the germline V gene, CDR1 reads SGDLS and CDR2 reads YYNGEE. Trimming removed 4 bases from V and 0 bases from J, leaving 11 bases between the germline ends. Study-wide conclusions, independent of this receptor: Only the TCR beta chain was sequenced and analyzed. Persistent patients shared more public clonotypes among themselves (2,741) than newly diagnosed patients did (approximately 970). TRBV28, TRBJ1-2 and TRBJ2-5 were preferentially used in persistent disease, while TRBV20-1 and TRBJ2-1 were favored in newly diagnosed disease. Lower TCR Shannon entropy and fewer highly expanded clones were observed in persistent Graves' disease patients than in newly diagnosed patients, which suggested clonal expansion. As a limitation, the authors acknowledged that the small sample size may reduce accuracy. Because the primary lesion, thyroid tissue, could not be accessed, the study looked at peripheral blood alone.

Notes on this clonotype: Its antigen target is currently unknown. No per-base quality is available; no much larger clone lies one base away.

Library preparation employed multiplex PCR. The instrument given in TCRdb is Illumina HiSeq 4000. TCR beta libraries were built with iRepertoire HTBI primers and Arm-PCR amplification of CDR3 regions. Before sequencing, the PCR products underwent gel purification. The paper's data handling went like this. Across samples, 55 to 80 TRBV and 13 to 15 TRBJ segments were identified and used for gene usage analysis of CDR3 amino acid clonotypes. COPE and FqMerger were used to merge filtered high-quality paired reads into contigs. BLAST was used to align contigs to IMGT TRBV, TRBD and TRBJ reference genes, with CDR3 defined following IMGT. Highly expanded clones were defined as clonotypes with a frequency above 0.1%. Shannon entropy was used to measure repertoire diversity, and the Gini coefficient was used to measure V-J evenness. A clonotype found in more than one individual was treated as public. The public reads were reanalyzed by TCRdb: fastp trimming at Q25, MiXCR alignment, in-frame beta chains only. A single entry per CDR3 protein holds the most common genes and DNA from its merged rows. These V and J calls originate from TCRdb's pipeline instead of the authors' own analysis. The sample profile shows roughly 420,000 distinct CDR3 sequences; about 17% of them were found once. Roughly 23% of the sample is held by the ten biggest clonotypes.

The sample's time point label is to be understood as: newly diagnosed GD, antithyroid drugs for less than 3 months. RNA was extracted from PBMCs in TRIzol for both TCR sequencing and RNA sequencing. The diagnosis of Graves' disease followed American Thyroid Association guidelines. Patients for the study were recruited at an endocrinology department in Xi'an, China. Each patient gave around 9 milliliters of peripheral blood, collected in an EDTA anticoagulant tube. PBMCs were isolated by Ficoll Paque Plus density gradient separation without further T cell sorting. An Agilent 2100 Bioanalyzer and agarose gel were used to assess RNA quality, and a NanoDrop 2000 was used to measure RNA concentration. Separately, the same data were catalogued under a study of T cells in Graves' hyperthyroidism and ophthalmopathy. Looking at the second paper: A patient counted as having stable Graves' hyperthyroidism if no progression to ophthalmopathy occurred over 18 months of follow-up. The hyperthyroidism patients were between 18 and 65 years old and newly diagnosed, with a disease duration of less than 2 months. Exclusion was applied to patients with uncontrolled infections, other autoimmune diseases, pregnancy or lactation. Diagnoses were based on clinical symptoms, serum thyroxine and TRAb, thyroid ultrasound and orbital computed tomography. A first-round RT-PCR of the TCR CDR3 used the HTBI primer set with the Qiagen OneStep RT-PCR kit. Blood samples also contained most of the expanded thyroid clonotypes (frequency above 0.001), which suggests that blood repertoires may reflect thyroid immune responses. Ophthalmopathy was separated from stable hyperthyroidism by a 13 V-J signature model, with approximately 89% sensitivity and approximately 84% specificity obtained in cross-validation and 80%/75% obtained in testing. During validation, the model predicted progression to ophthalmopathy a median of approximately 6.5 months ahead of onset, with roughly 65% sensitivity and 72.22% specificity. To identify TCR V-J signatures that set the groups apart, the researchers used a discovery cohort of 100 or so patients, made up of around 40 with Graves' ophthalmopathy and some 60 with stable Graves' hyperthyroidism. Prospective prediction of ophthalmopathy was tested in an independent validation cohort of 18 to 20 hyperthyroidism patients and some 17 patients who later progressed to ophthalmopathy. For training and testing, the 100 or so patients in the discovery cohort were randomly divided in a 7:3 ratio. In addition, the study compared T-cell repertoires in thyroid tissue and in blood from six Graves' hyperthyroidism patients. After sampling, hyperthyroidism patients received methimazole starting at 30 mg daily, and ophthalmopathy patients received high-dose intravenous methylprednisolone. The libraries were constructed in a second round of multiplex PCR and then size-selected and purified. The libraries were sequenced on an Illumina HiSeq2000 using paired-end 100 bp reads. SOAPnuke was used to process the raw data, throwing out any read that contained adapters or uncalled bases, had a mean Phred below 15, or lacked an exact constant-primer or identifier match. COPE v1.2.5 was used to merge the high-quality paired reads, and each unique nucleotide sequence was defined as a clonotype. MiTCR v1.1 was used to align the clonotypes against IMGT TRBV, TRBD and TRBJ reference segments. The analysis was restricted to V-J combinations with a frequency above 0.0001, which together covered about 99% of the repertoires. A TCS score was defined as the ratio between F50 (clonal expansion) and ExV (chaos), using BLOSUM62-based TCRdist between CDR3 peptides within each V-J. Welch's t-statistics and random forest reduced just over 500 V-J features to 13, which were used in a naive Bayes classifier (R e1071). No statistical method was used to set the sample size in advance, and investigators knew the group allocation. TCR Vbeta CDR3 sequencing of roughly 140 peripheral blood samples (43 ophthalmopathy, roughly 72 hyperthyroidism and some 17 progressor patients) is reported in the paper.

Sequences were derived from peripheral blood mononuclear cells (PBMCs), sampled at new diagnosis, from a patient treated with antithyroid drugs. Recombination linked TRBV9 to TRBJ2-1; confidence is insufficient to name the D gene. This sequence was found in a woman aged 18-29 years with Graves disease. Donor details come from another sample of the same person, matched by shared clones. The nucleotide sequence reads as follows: TGTGCCAGCAGCAGTACGCCCAACTCCTACAATGAGCAGTTCTTC. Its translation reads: CASSSTPNSYNEQFF. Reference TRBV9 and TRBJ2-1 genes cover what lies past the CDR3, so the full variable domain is DSGVTQTPKHLITATGQRVTLRCSPRSGDLSVYWYQQSLDQGLQFLIQYYNGEERAKGNILERFSAQQFPDLHSELNLSSLELGDSALYFCASSSTPNSYNEQFFGPGTRLTVL.